These 27 T cell receptor beta chains were sequenced from one sample in a study of response to subunit inactivated influenza vaccine. Using its own MiXCR run on the RT-PCR reads, TCRdb lists one record per CDR3 protein. The sample has about 780,000 distinct CDR3 sequences; approximately 17% are singletons. This specimen consisted of PBMCs from blood, obtained about 5 days after vaccination. All receptors derive from a man between 45 and 60 years old who received an inactivated influenza vaccine.

The chain is built from TRBV11-2 and TRBJ2-1; either TRBD1 or TRBD2 may fit D (7 bases each). Trimming cost V 6 bases and J 1 base, with 25 bases left between them. The CDR3 length is 19 residues. CDR1 and CDR2 from the germline V gene are SGHAT and FQNNGV. CDR3 sequence reads: CASRTLQGGGRRSYNEQFF. CDR3 sequence (DNA): TGTGCCAGCAGGACCCTCCAAGGGGGCGGGAGAAGATCCTACAATGAGCAGTTCTTC.

The rearrangement links TRBV3-1 to TRBJ1-1; D gene uncertain. Trimming pared 0 bases from V and 1 base from J, leaving 9 bases between. The CDR3 loop spans 15 amino acids. Germline CDR1 LGHDT, CDR2 YNNKEL (reference sequence). The CDR3 nucleotides read TGTGCCAGCAGCCAAGAGACGGGCCCGAACACTGAAGCTTTCTTT. Protein: CASSQETGPNTEAFF.

This clonotype was observed at least ten times. The chain links TRBV20-1 to TRBJ1-1; D is uncertain. The CDR3 is 17 residues long. Between the trimmed V and J ends, which lost 6 bases and 6 bases, there was a span of 29 bases. CDR1 DFQATT and CDR2 SNEGSKA come from the germline V gene (reference sequence). The DNA for the CDR3 is TGCAGTGCCGCTCCCTATTTCCTCTTGACTTCTGTCGCTGAAGCTTTCTTT. Translated: CSAAPYFLLTSVAEAFF.

This clonotype came up many times. Here the CDR3 reads CSAPTTSGVDNEQFF. The CDR3 DNA follows: TGCAGTGCTCCGACGACTAGCGGGGTCGACAATGAGCAGTTCTTC. The gene calls are TRBV20-1 and TRBJ2-1; TRBD2 agrees at 11 bases. CDR1 is DFQATT, CDR2 SNEGSKA, per germline (reference sequence). This CDR3 is 15 amino acids long. J was trimmed by 5 bases and V by 5 bases; bases with no gene match: 8.

The chain is built from TRBV28 and TRBJ2-7; D is tentatively TRBD1 or TRBD2 (5 bases each). The CDR3 extends over 13 amino acids. The ends were cut back, 9 bases at V and 6 bases at J, with 18 bases in the middle. Germline-derived CDR1 and CDR2 are MDHEN and SYDVKM. The CDR3 region has the DNA TGTGCCAGTCAAACCCCCGGGACCCGCGAGCAGTACTTC. It specifies CASQTPGTREQYF.

The V gene is TRBV30, the J gene TRBJ2-3, with D uncertain. The CDR3 spans 12 residues. The germline CDR1 and CDR2 sequences are GTSNPN and SVGIG (reference sequence). The V end lost 0 bases, the J end lost 5 bases, and 6 bases lay between the germline ends. For the CDR3, the DNA is TGTGCCTGGAGTGTAATGGAAGATACGCAGTATTTT. This sequence encodes CAWSVMEDTQYF.

This chain links TRBV7-9 with TRBJ2-5, with unresolved D. Germline V gene sequence: CDR1 SEHNR, CDR2 FQNEAQ (reference sequence). V was pared by 3 bases and J by 2 bases, with 13 bases between. This CDR3 comprises 15 residues. The DNA for the CDR3 is TGTGCCAGCAGCTTCCTCCCCCCAGAACAAGAGACCCAGTACTTC. Its translation is CASSFLPPEQETQYF.

This chain links TRBV12-3 or TRBV12-4 with TRBJ2-6, with a weak D call TRBD1 (7 bases). CDR3 size: 20 residues. Trimming took 5 bases from V and 0 from J, leaving 23 bases between them. The CDR3 sequence is CASSPHYRGGRSSGANVLTF. As DNA, the CDR3 is TGTGCCAGCAGTCCCCACTACAGGGGAGGAAGGAGCTCTGGGGCCAACGTCCTGACTTTC.

The rearrangement joins TRBV6-1 to TRBJ2-7; D is unclear. The CDR3 totals 13 residues. Trimming shortened V by 6 bases and J by 4 bases, and 13 bases separated the two germline ends. Germline values: CDR1 MNHNS, CDR2 SASEGT. The CDR3 DNA follows: TGTGCCAGCAGCCATGGGTCTTGGTACGAGCAGTACTTC. This encodes CASSHGSWYEQYF.

The V gene is TRBV6-5, the J gene TRBJ1-2; 9 bases match TRBD1. Germline loops: CDR1 MNHEY, CDR2 SVGAGI. After removal of 2 bases from V and 3 bases from J, the junction contained 4 bases not matched to a gene. This CDR3 region has 15 residues. Written as DNA, the CDR3 is TGTGCCAGCAGTTACCTCCGGACAGGGGACTATGGCTACACCTTC. Protein: CASSYLRTGDYGYTF.

This clonotype was detected many times. CDR3 coding DNA: TGTGCCAGCACAAAACTAGGGAGGGAGAGCGGGGAGCTGTTTTTT. Its protein product is CASTKLGRESGELFF. This sequence joins TRBV12-3 or TRBV12-4 and TRBJ2-2; 7 bases align to TRBD2. V dropped 7 bases and J dropped 7; count of bases not matched to a gene: 12. CDR3 length equals 15 residues.

This chain uses TRBV15 with TRBJ2-5; maybe TRBD1 (6 bases). V was pared by 0 bases and J by 4 bases, with 12 bases between. Per germline, CDR1 LNHNV and CDR2 YYDKDF (reference sequence). The length of the CDR3 is 15 residues. The chain's CDR3 is CATSRDPGHLETQYF. The CDR3 region has the DNA TGTGCCACCAGCAGAGATCCGGGACACCTAGAGACCCAGTACTTC.

This clonotype came up many times. The chain couples TRBV12-3 or TRBV12-4 to TRBJ2-7; 8 positions agree with TRBD1. V shed 3 bases and J 6 bases; nucleotides not matched to a gene: 4. The CDR3 runs to 13 residues. The CDR3 here is CASSFQGASEQYF. The CDR3 DNA follows: TGTGCCAGCAGTTTCCAGGGGGCAAGCGAGCAGTACTTC.

The genes are TRBV6-2 or TRBV6-3 and TRBJ1-1; D is possibly TRBD1 (5 bases). CDR1 is MNHEY, CDR2 SVGEGT, per germline. Trimming removed 7 bases from V and 4 bases from J, with 10 bases in between. The CDR3 has 12 residues. The CDR3, as DNA: TGTGCCAGCACGATGACAGCCACTGAAGCTTTCTTT. Residues: CASTMTATEAFF.

This clonotype was counted many times. V usage is TRBV20-1 and J usage is TRBJ1-1; D possibly corresponds to TRBD1 (5 bases). Trimming removed 5 bases at V and 0 bases at J, with 13 bases between. CDR3 size: 14 residues. Germline CDR1 and CDR2: DFQATT and SNEGSKA (reference sequence). The DNA for the CDR3 is TGCAGTGCTGGGGGGGGATCCATGAACACTGAAGCTTTCTTT. Protein sequence: CSAGGGSMNTEAFF.

The rearrangement uses TRBV3-1 and TRBJ1-2; D is unresolved. CDR3 size: 14 residues. CDR1 is LGHDT and CDR2 is YNNKEL in the germline V gene (reference sequence). V was cut by 1 base and J by 4 bases, with 10 bases left in between. CDR3 coding DNA: TGTGCCAGCAGCCAAGGGCAGAGTCTCTATGGCTACACCTTC. The encoded protein is CASSQGQSLYGYTF.

This clonotype was recorded a few times. The chain combines TRBV5-1 with TRBJ2-2, with D hard to call. CDR1 SGHRS and CDR2 YFSETQ come from the germline V gene. The length of the CDR3 is 14 residues. V was clipped by 6 bases and J by 2 bases, with 11 bases between them. DNA for the CDR3: TGCGCCAGCAAACCCCAGGTTAACACCGGGGAGCTGTTTTTT. This encodes CASKPQVNTGELFF.

The chain couples TRBV12-3 or TRBV12-4 to TRBJ1-1, with no clear D. V was pared by 0 bases and J by 1 base, with 9 bases between. This CDR3 comprises 15 residues. CDR3 in DNA: TGTGCCAGCAGTTTAGCGAGCTCAGAGAACACTGAAGCTTTCTTT. Translating gives CASSLASSENTEAFF.

This sequence joins TRBV5-6 and TRBJ2-1, with 8 bases fitting TRBD1. Trimming removed 0 bases from V and 5 bases from J; junction bases left unmatched: 4. Looked up from germline, CDR1 is SGHDT and CDR2 is YYEEEE. The length of the CDR3 is 15 residues. The CDR3 loop reads CASSLADRGNNEQFF. Here the CDR3 DNA reads TGTGCCAGCAGCTTGGCCGACAGGGGCAACAATGAGCAGTTCTTC.

J is TRBJ1-5 and V is TRBV5-5; D gene uncertain. V was pared by 0 bases and J by 6 bases, with 10 bases between. The CDR3 consists of 14 residues. CDR1 and CDR2 from the germline V gene are SGHKS and YYEKEE (reference sequence). The CDR3: CASSLDGRGQPQHF. The DNA for the CDR3 is TGTGCCAGCAGCTTGGATGGGCGAGGTCAGCCCCAGCATTTT.

This clonotype has more than one count but fewer than ten. The chain is built from TRBV6-2 or TRBV6-3 and TRBJ1-2; 7 bases fit TRBD1. This CDR3 region has 14 residues. V gave up 6 bases and J gave up 5 bases; unmatched junction bases: 9. Germline-derived CDR1 and CDR2 are MNHEY and SVGEGT. CDR3 coding DNA: TGTGCCAGCAGGGGACAGCGGTCGGGGTATGGCTACACCTTC. Its protein product is CASRGQRSGYGYTF.

V usage is TRBV28 and J usage is TRBJ2-1, with D maybe TRBD2 (6 bases). Between the trimmed V and J ends, which lost 7 bases and 1 base, there was a span of 20 bases. The CDR3 totals 17 residues. Germline assignment: CDR1 MDHEN and CDR2 SYDVKM. Written as DNA, the CDR3 is TGTGCCAGCAACCTTAGCCCTAGCGACCCGTCCTACAATGAGCAGTTCTTC. The encoded protein is CASNLSPSDPSYNEQFF.

This clonotype was detected ten times or more. This sequence joins TRBV3-1 and TRBJ2-1; no firm D call. V lost 2 bases and J lost 8, with 4 bases in between. The CDR3 spans 11 residues. CDR1 and CDR2 from the germline V gene are LGHDT and YNNKEL (reference sequence). Here the CDR3 reads CASSQFHEQFF. The DNA of the CDR3 is TGTGCCAGCAGCCAATTCCATGAGCAGTTCTTC.

The CDR3 protein is CASSLRKGGYEQYF. In DNA, the CDR3 is TGTGCCAGCAGCTTACGGAAAGGAGGCTACGAGCAGTACTTC. This chain connects TRBV7-2 to TRBJ2-7; TRBD2 is a possible D gene (5 bases). The V and J ends lost 2 bases and 3 bases respectively, with 11 bases between them. This CDR3 region has 14 residues. CDR1 and CDR2 (germline): SGHTA, FQGNSA.

The chain uses TRBV10-3 and TRBJ2-1; 9 nucleotides agree with TRBD2. This CDR3 is built from 14 residues. Germline V gene sequence: CDR1 ENHRY, CDR2 SYGVKD. V dropped 7 bases and J dropped 9; count of bases not matched to a gene: 10. Here the CDR3 reads CAITAVAGDSEQFF. CDR3 in DNA: TGTGCCATCACGGCGGTAGCGGGAGACAGTGAGCAGTTCTTC.

The V and J genes are TRBV12-3 or TRBV12-4 and TRBJ2-1; TRBD2 agrees at 9 bases. The CDR3 runs 15 residues. Germline trimming cut 6 bases from V and 9 bases from J; bases unmatched to any gene: 12. CDR3 in amino acids: CASSLGLAGFGEQFF. The CDR3 DNA sequence: TGTGCCAGCAGCCTAGGGCTAGCGGGATTCGGTGAGCAGTTCTTC.

CDR3: CASSFRLQGSTDTQYF. The CDR3 coding sequence is TGTGCCAGCAGTTTCCGACTCCAAGGATCCACAGATACGCAGTATTTT. The V call is TRBV28, the J call TRBJ2-3; D unclear. V shed 3 bases and J shed 2 bases, with 15 bases lying between them. This CDR3 region has 16 residues. Germline CDR1 MDHEN, CDR2 SYDVKM. Drawing the rest from reference TRBV28 and TRBJ2-3, the complete variable domain is DVKVTQSSRYLVKRTGEKVFLECVQDMDHENMFWYRQDPGLGLRLIYFSYDVKMKEKGDIPEGYSVSREKKERFSLILESASTNQTSMYLCASSFRLQGSTDTQYFGPGTRLTVL.